The 27 T cell receptor beta chains below were found in one sample sequenced in a study of blood T cell repertoires in COVID-19. Sequencing used immunoSEQ multiplex PCR; TCRdb keeps in-frame clones, though not all of them. The sample has about 400,000 clones, 70% to 90% seen once. Sequencing was carried out using PBMCs or T cells enriched from blood (not recorded which). These receptors came from a woman between 40 and 50 years old with acute COVID-19.

V is TRBV5-4 and J is TRBJ2-3, with TRBD2 matching over 9 bases. V shed 4 bases, J shed 5 bases, and the junction held 2 bases outside the gene matches. Per the germline V gene, CDR1 is SGHNT and CDR2 is YYREEE (reference sequence). CDR3 size: 13 residues. This chain's CDR3 is CASSATSGDTQYF. DNA for the CDR3: TGTGCCAGCAGCGCGACTAGCGGAGATACGCAGTATTTT.

The count of this clone is one. This chain joins TRBV27 and TRBJ1-2; D is perhaps TRBD1 (5 bases). Germline loops: CDR1 MNHEY, CDR2 SMNVEV (reference sequence). Trimming took off 3 bases at V and 4 bases at J, with 9 bases between the two ends. There are 13 residues in the CDR3. CDR3 amino acids: CASSFGRGYGYTF. CDR3 nucleotide sequence: TGTGCCAGCAGTTTTGGGAGGGGCTATGGCTACACCTTC.

The CDR3: CASSQDRGHETQYF. In nucleotides, the CDR3 is TGTGCCAGCAGCCAAGACAGGGGGCACGAGACCCAGTACTTC. The chain combines TRBV11-2 with TRBJ2-5, with TRBD1 matching over 10 bases. V lost 5 bases and J lost 5; bases outside the gene matches: 5. There are 14 residues in the CDR3. Looked up from germline, CDR1 is SGHAT and CDR2 is FQNNGV.

This clone appeared once. V and J are TRBV18 and TRBJ1-6; perhaps TRBD1 as D (5 bases). The V end was cut by 3 bases, the J end by 6 bases, with 15 bases between. From germline, CDR1 is KGHSH and CDR2 LQKENI. The CDR3 runs 16 residues. In DNA, the CDR3 is TGTGCCAGCTCACCGTCCCAGCCAGGGCCTAATTCACCCCTCCACTTT. Its protein product is CASSPSQPGPNSPLHF.

The table lists this clone with a count of one. The chain combines TRBV13 with TRBJ1-1; D is uncertain. The CDR3 sequence is 13 residues long. Trimming removed 5 bases at V and 11 bases at J, with 18 bases between. Germline CDR1 is PRHDT and CDR2 is FYEKMQ (reference sequence). The CDR3: CASSQRIQRRAFF. As DNA, the CDR3 is TGTGCCAGCAGCCAACGAATCCAGCGGCGCGCTTTCTTT.

The DNA for the CDR3 is TGCGCCAGCAGTGGCATGACAGAATCCCCTTGCACTGAAGCTTTCTTT. Translating gives CASSGMTESPCTEAFF. The J gene is TRBJ1-1, the V gene TRBV10-1; a weak D match, TRBD1 (5 bases). CDR1 and CDR2 (germline): WNHNN, SYGVQD (reference sequence). This CDR3 has 16 residues. Trimming removed 4 bases at V and 4 bases at J, with 19 bases between.

This rearrangement joins TRBV2 to TRBJ2-3; 10 bases fit TRBD1. The V segment lost 4 bases and the J segment 7 bases; nucleotides outside the gene matches: 5. Germline CDR1 SNHLY, CDR2 FYNNEI. This CDR3 has 14 amino acids. CDR3 sequence reads: CASSGTGGSYTQYF. The CDR3 DNA is TGTGCCAGCAGTGGGACAGGGGGTTCATATACGCAGTATTTT.

This chain connects TRBV5-4 to TRBJ1-3; unclear D gene. CDR3 length: 16 residues. Per germline, CDR1 SGHNT and CDR2 YYREEE (reference sequence). The germline V and J ends were trimmed by 0 bases and 0 bases, with 10 bases remaining between them. DNA for the CDR3: TGTGCCAGCAGCTTGGGCGGGAGGAGCTCTGGAAACACCATATATTTT. This encodes CASSLGGRSSGNTIYF.

The rearrangement uses TRBV7-9 and TRBJ2-5, with TRBD2 matching 7 bases. Germline trimming cut 2 bases from V and 2 bases from J; bases unmatched to any gene: 5. Per germline, CDR1 SEHNR and CDR2 FQNEAQ (reference sequence). The CDR3 is 15 residues long. CDR3 in DNA: TGTGCCAGCAGCTTACTTCGTAGCGGGCAAGAGACCCAGTACTTC. Its protein product is CASSLLRSGQETQYF.

V is TRBV18 and J is TRBJ2-5; weak D call: TRBD1 (6 bases). The length of the CDR3 is 14 residues. V lost 4 bases and J lost 5, with 14 bases in between. Germline CDR1 is KGHSH and CDR2 is LQKENI. The CDR3 DNA reads TGTGCCAGCTCACAGGGGGTCCCCGGTGAGACCCAGTACTTC. Translation gives CASSQGVPGETQYF.

The chain couples TRBV24-1 to TRBJ1-2, with D hard to call. The V and J ends lost 6 bases and 4 bases respectively, with 20 bases between them. From germline, CDR1 is KGHDR and CDR2 SFDVKD. The CDR3 runs 16 residues. The CDR3 sequence is CATSSPGSPAGYGYTF. The CDR3 DNA sequence: TGTGCCACCAGTTCTCCGGGCTCCCCGGCGGGCTATGGCTACACCTTC.

The V call is TRBV10-2, the J call TRBJ1-2; D is unresolved. The CDR3 spans 13 residues. Trimming shortened V by 4 bases and J by 7 bases, and 13 bases separated the two germline ends. Germline loops: CDR1 WSHSY, CDR2 SAAADI. The CDR3 loop reads CASSGSEGLGYTF. For the CDR3, the DNA is TGCGCCAGCAGTGGTTCGGAGGGCCTTGGCTACACCTTC.

The gene calls are TRBV3-1 (or the pseudogene TRBV3-2) and TRBJ2-4; TRBD2 is a possible D gene (5 bases). The CDR3 is 13 residues long. Between the trimmed V and J ends, which lost 2 bases and 4 bases, there was a span of 6 bases. Germline values: CDR1 LGHDT, CDR2 YNNKEL (reference sequence). The CDR3 sequence: CASSQTRKNIQYF. CDR3 nucleotides: TGTGCCAGCAGCCAAACTAGAAAAAACATTCAGTACTTC.

The chain joins TRBV7-8 to TRBJ1-1; TRBD1 is a possible D gene (6 bases). Germline lookup yields CDR1 SGHVS and CDR2 FQNEAQ. V was shortened by 8 bases and J by 2 bases, with 12 bases between the two germline ends. This CDR3 is built from 13 residues. CDR3 sequence: CASHGQYNTEAFF. CDR3 nucleotide sequence: TGTGCCAGCCACGGACAGTATAACACTGAAGCTTTCTTT.

This chain joins TRBV2 and TRBJ1-1, with TRBD1 as a possible D gene (5 bases). The germline gives CDR1 SNHLY, CDR2 FYNNEI. This CDR3 region has 15 residues. With 6 bases removed from V and 0 bases from J, the gap between germline ends came to 14 bases. This CDR3 reads CASRLGLLLNTEAFF. Written as DNA, the CDR3 is TGTGCCAGCAGGTTGGGACTGTTATTGAACACTGAAGCTTTCTTT.

CDR3 nucleotides: TGTGCCAGCAGTGTACAGGGGGCGCTTGGCTACACCTTC. Its translation is CASSVQGALGYTF. The rearrangement joins TRBV2 to TRBJ1-2, with TRBD1 identical over 9 bases. The CDR3 is 13 residues long. The junction had 4 bases not matched to a gene; V was cut back by 4 bases and J by 7 bases. Germline V gene sequence: CDR1 SNHLY, CDR2 FYNNEI.

V gene TRBV12-3 or TRBV12-4 combines with J gene TRBJ1-3; 9 positions agree with TRBD1. V gave up 7 bases and J gave up 8 bases; unmatched junction bases: 3. The CDR3 is made up of 12 amino acids. The CDR3 loop is CASTRTGDTIYF. CDR3 nucleotides: TGTGCCAGCACCAGGACAGGGGACACCATATATTTT.

The chain recombines TRBV5-4 with TRBJ2-4; 8 bases match TRBD2. Germline V CDR1 and CDR2: SGHNT, YYREEE (reference sequence). The CDR3 extends over 14 amino acids. The junction had 3 bases not matched to a gene; V was cut back by 0 bases and J by 7 bases. CDR3 in amino acids: CASSLAGGLNIQYF. CDR3 sequence (DNA): TGTGCCAGCAGCTTGGCGGGGGGGTTGAACATTCAGTACTTC. The full variable domain, in which reference TRBV5-4 and TRBJ2-4 provide the parts outside the CDR3, is ETGVTQSPTHLIKTRGQQVTLRCSSQSGHNTVSWYQQALGQGPQFIFQYYREEENGRGNFPPRFSGLQFPNYSSELNVNALELDDSALYLCASSLAGGLNIQYFGAGTRLSVL.

The chain links TRBV13 to TRBJ1-2; 7 bases are a match to TRBD1. With 4 bases clipped from V and 4 bases from J, the junction kept 9 bases outside the gene matches. Germline V lookup: CDR1 PRHDT, CDR2 FYEKMQ (reference sequence). This CDR3 is 15 amino acids long. CDR3 in amino acids: CASSSQGEWGYGYTF. CDR3 nucleotides: TGTGCCAGCAGCTCCCAGGGGGAGTGGGGCTATGGCTACACCTTC.

The chain employs TRBV19 and TRBJ2-2; D ambiguous. Trimming shortened V by 11 bases and J by 3 bases, and 10 bases separated the two germline ends. The CDR3 spans 12 residues. CDR1 is LNHDA and CDR2 is SQIVND in the germline V gene (reference sequence). CDR3 sequence reads: CAVADYTGELFF. The CDR3 nucleotides read TGTGCCGTGGCAGATTACACCGGGGAGCTGTTTTTT. Full variable domain (missing parts from reference TRBV19 and TRBJ2-2): DGGITQSPKYLFRKEGQNVTLSCEQNLNHDAMYWYRQDPGQGLRLIYYSQIVNDFQKGDIAEGYSVSREKKESFPLTVTSAQKNPTAFYLCAVADYTGELFFGEGSRLTVL.

The chain joins TRBV19 to TRBJ1-6; 7 nucleotides align to TRBD1. This CDR3 is 14 amino acids long. Looked up from germline, CDR1 is LNHDA and CDR2 is SQIVND (reference sequence). The V and J ends lost 6 bases and 7 bases, in that order; junction bases with no gene match: 6. The CDR3 protein is CASRKTGVNSPLHF. The DNA of the CDR3 is TGTGCCAGTAGGAAAACAGGGGTGAATTCACCCCTCCACTTT.

This clone was seen a handful of times. The chain employs TRBV29-1 and TRBJ1-2; TRBD1 agrees at 10 bases. V gave up 7 bases and J gave up 4 bases; unmatched junction bases: 6. The CDR3 extends over 13 amino acids. In germline, CDR1 is SQVTM, CDR2 ANQGSEA. The CDR3 reads CSARTGGSYGYTF. CDR3 DNA sequence: TGCAGCGCCAGGACAGGGGGTAGCTATGGCTACACCTTC.

A single count supports this clone. The chain joins TRBV19 to TRBJ2-5; D might be TRBD1 (5 bases). V lost 6 bases and J 5 bases, leaving 16 bases between the germline ends. Germline V CDR1 and CDR2: LNHDA, SQIVND (reference sequence). CDR3 length: 14 amino acids. CDR3 nucleotide sequence: TGTGCCAGTAGCAATAACAGGATTTCGGAGACCCAGTACTTC. Its protein product is CASSNNRISETQYF.

This sequence joins TRBV4-2 and TRBJ2-3; D uncertain. The CDR3 extends over 16 amino acids. With 4 bases removed from V and 0 bases from J, the gap between germline ends came to 14 bases. CDR1 is LGHNA, CDR2 YNFKEQ, per germline. In nucleotides, the CDR3 is TGTGCCAGCAGCCCCATGACTCCTTCTAGCACAGATACGCAGTATTTT. Its translation is CASSPMTPSSTDTQYF.

The chain links TRBV5-1 to TRBJ1-2; D is perhaps TRBD1 (6 bases). The CDR3 contains 13 residues. CDR1 is SGHRS, CDR2 YFSETQ, per germline. The germline V and J ends were trimmed by 1 base and 6 bases, with 10 bases remaining between them. CDR3 nucleotides: TGCGCCAGCAGCTTGAGCGGGGGCGATGGCTACACCTTC. Encoded protein: CASSLSGGDGYTF.

The CDR3 DNA reads as TGTGCCAGTACCCCAGAAAGCTATGGCTACACCTTC. This codes for CASTPESYGYTF. The V and J genes are TRBV19 and TRBJ1-2; D unresolved. The germline V gene has CDR1 LNHDA and CDR2 SQIVND (reference sequence). V lost 7 bases and J lost 4, with 10 bases in between. The CDR3 loop spans 12 amino acids.

The V call is TRBV18, the J call TRBJ2-7; 9 bases are shared with TRBD1. The CDR3 loop spans 15 amino acids. Unmatched junction bases numbered 3, after V lost 3 bases and J lost 0 bases. From germline, CDR1 is KGHSH and CDR2 LQKENI. CDR3 in DNA: TGTGCCAGCTCACCGGGGACAGGGTACTCCTACGAGCAGTACTTC. Translation gives CASSPGTGYSYEQYF.